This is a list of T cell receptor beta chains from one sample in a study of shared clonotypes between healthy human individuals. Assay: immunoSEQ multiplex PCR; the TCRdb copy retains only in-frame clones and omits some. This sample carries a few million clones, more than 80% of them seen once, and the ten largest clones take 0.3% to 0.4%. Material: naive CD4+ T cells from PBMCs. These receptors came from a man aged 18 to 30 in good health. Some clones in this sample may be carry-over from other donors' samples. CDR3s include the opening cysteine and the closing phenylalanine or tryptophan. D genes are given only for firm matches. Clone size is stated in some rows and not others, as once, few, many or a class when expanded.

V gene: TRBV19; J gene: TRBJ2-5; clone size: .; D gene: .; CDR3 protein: CASSQRGPQETQYF; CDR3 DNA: TGTGCCAGTAGTCAAAGAGGTCCTCAAGAGACCCAGTACTTC
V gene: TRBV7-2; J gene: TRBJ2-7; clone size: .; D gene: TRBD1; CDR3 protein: CASSLQGAVPYEQYF; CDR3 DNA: TGTGCCAGCAGCTTACAGGGGGCGGTCCCCTACGAGCAGTACTTC
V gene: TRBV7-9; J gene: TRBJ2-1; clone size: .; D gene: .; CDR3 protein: CASNKANPNNEQFF; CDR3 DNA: TGTGCCAGCAATAAGGCTAACCCTAACAATGAGCAGTTCTTC
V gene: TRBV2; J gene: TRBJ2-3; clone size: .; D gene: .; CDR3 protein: CASSRDDTQYF; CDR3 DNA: TGTGCCAGCAGCCGGGACGATACGCAGTATTTT
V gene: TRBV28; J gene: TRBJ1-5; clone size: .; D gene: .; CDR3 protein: CASSFRGGTQPQHF; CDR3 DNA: TGTGCCAGCAGTTTTAGGGGAGGGACTCAGCCCCAGCATTTT
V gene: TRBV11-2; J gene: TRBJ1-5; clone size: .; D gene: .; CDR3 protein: CASSRDRDQPQHF; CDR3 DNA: TGTGCCAGCAGCAGAGACAGAGATCAGCCCCAGCATTTT
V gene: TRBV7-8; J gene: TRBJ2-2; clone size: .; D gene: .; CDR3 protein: CASSPRRVNGELFF; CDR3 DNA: TGTGCCAGCAGCCCACGAAGGGTGAACGGGGAGCTGTTTTTT
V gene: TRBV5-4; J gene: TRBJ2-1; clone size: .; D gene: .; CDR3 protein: CASSLALRYNEQFF; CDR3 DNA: TGTGCCAGCAGCTTAGCGTTACGCTACAATGAGCAGTTCTTC
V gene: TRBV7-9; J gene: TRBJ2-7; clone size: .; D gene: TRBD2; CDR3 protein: CASSHLGLAGLGEQYF; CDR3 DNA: TGTGCCAGCAGCCACCTAGGACTAGCGGGACTTGGCGAGCAGTACTTC
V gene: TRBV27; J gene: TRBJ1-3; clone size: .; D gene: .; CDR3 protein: CASRKQGKDSGNTIYF; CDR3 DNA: TGTGCCAGCAGAAAACAGGGAAAAGACTCTGGAAACACCATATATTTT
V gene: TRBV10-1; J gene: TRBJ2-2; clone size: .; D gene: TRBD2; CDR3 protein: CASSLQPAGATGELFF; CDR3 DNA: TGCGCCAGCAGTCTACAACCAGCGGGAGCTACCGGGGAGCTGTTTTTT
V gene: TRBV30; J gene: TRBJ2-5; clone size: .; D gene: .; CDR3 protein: CAWAEEETQYF; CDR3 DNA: TGTGCCTGGGCCGAGGAGGAGACCCAGTACTTC
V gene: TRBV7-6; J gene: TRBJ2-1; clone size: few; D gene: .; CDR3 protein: CASSPQTGRFNEQFF; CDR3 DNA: TGTGCCAGCAGCCCCCAAACGGGAAGATTCAATGAGCAGTTCTTC
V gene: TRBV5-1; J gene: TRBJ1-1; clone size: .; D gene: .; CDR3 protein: CASSLGGSGTEAFF; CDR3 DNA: TGCGCCAGCAGCTTAGGAGGGTCAGGCACTGAAGCTTTCTTT
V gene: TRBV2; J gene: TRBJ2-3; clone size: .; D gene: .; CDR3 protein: CASKLGGTDTQYF; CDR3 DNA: TGTGCCAGCAAACTGGGGGGCACAGATACGCAGTATTTT
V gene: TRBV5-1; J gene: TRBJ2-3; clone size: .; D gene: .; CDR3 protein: CASCLQGFTDTQYF; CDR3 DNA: TGCGCCAGCTGCTTACAGGGTTTCACAGATACGCAGTATTTT
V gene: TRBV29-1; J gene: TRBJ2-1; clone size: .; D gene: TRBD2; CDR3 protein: CSVESGRWYNEQFF; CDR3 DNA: TGCAGCGTTGAGAGCGGGAGGTGGTACAATGAGCAGTTCTTC
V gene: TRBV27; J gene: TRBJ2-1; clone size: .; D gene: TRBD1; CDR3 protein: CAAGTGWNEQFF; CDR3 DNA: TGTGCCGCAGGGACAGGATGGAATGAGCAGTTCTTC
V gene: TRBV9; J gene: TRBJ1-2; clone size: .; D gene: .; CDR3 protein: CASPYGYTF; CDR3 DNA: TGTGCCAGCCCCTATGGCTACACCTTC
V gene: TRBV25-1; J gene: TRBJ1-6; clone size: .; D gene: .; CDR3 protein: CASSGGRASNSPLHF; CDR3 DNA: TGTGCCAGCAGTGGCGGACGGGCCTCTAATTCACCCCTCCACTTT
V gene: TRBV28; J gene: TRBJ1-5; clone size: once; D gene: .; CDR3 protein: CASSLNGRTYQPQHF; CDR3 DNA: TGTGCCAGCAGTTTAAATGGCCGGACCTATCAGCCCCAGCATTTT
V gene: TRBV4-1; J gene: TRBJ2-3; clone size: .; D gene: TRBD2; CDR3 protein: CASSHAPSGVTDTQYF; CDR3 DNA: TGCGCCAGCAGCCATGCACCTAGCGGGGTCACAGATACGCAGTATTTT
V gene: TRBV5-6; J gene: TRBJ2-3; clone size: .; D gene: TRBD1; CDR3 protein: CASSLVRDRRTDTQYF; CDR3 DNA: TGTGCCAGCAGCTTGGTCAGGGACAGACGCACAGATACGCAGTATTTT
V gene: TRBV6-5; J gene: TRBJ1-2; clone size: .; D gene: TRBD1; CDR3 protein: CASSYGDRSYGYTF; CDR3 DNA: TGTGCCAGCAGTTACGGGGACAGGAGCTATGGCTACACCTTC
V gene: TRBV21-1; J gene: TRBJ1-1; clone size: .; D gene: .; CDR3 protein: CASSAQSPGFSNTEAFF; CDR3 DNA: TGTGCCAGCAGCGCACAATCCCCAGGTTTTTCGAACACTGAAGCTTTCTTT
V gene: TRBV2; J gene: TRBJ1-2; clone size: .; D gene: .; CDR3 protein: CASSEIKDYGYTF; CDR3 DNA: TGTGCCAGCAGTGAAATTAAGGACTATGGCTACACCTTC
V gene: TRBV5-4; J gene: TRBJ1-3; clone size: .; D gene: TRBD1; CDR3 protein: CASSPKGATGNTIYF; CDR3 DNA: TGTGCCAGCAGCCCCAAGGGGGCTACTGGAAACACCATATATTTT
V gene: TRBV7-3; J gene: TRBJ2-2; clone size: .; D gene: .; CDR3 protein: CASSPLALGAGELFF; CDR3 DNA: TGTGCCAGCAGCCCACTGGCCCTGGGCGCCGGGGAGCTGTTTTTT
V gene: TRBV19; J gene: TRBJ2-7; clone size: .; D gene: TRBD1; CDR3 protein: CASSIDNRGRKQYF; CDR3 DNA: TGTGCCAGTAGTATAGACAACAGGGGCAGGAAGCAGTACTTC
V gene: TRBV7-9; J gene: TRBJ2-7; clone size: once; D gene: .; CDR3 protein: CASSLESGSREQYF; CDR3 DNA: TGTGCCAGCAGCTTAGAGTCGGGTTCACGGGAGCAGTACTTC
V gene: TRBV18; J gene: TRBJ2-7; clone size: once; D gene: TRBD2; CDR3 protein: CASSPGGGIERESPYEQYF; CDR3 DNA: TGTGCCAGCTCACCAGGGGGGGGGATCGAGCGGGAGTCCCCCTACGAGCAGTACTTC
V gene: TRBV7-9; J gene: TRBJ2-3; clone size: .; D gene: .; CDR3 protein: CASSLIQGPDTQYF; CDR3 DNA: TGTGCCAGCAGCTTAATTCAGGGCCCAGATACGCAGTATTTT
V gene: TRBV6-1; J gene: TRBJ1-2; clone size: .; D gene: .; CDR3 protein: CASSVELGDYGYTF; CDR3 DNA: TGTGCCAGCAGTGTAGAGCTTGGGGACTATGGCTACACCTTC
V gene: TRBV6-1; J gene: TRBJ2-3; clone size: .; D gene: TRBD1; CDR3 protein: CASRDRATTDTQYF; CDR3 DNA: TGTGCCAGCAGGGACAGGGCAACCACAGATACGCAGTATTTT
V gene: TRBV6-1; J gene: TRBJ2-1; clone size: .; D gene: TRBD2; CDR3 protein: CASSEEELAGEDYNEQFF; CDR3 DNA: TGTGCCAGCAGTGAAGAAGAACTAGCGGGAGAAGACTACAATGAGCAGTTCTTC
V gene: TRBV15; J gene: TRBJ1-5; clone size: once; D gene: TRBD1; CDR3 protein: CATSRARTGLFSNQPQHF; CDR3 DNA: TGTGCCACCAGCAGAGCTAGGACAGGCCTTTTTAGCAATCAGCCCCAGCATTTT
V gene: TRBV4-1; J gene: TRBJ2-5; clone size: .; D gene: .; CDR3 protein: CASSQAAGTQETQYF; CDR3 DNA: TGCGCCAGCAGCCAAGCCGCGGGGACCCAAGAGACCCAGTACTTC
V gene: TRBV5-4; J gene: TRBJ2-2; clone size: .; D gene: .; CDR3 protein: CASSLFSGQPTGELFF; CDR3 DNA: TGTGCCAGCAGCTTGTTCAGCGGGCAACCCACCGGGGAGCTGTTTTTT
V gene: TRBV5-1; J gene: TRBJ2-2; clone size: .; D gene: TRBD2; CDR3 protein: CASSSLAGVGTGELFF; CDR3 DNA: TGCGCCAGCAGCAGTCTAGCGGGAGTGGGCACCGGGGAGCTGTTTTTT
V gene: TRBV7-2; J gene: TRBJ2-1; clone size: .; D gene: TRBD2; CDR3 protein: CASSLFRLAGDYNEQFF; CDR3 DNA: TGTGCCAGCAGCTTATTCAGGCTAGCGGGGGACTACAATGAGCAGTTCTTC
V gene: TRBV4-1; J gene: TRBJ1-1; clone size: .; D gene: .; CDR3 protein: CASSQDSRGGTEAFF; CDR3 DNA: TGCGCCAGCAGCCAAGATTCCAGGGGTGGGACTGAAGCTTTCTTT
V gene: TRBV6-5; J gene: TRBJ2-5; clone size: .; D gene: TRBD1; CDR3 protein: CATCRRGQGAETQYF; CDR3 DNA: TGTGCCACATGCCGCCGGGGACAGGGAGCGGAGACCCAGTACTTC
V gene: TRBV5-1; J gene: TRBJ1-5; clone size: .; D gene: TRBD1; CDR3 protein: CASSPDPGGQPQHF; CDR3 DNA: TGCGCCAGCAGCCCAGACCCAGGGGGGCAGCCCCAGCATTTT
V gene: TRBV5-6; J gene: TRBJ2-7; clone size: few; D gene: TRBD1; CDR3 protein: CASSLGPGGLGEQYF; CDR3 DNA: TGTGCCAGCAGCTTGGGGCCAGGGGGTTTAGGCGAGCAGTACTTC
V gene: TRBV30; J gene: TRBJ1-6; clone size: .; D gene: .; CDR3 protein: CAWSPRGPTPLHF; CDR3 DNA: TGTGCCTGGAGCCCCCGGGGGCCCACGCCCCTCCACTTT